Reported below is one TCR beta chain. This sample was taken from a study of human T cells and chemical hapten exposure. TCRdb re-called the RACE reads through MiXCR, storing one row per CDR3 protein. The sample lists roughly 100,000 distinct CDR3 sequences; around 34% were seen once. Trimming removed 5 bases from V and 2 bases from J, with 19 bases in between. This CDR3 region has 18 residues. Germline V gene lookup returns CDR1 PRHDT and CDR2 FYEKMQ (reference sequence). Time point defined: patch test 3, about 24 weeks after DPC sensitization. Described treatment: therapeutic diphenylcyclopropenone sensitization with weekly scalp DPC.

This specimen consisted of whole blood, obtained in connection with sensitization to the hapten diphenylcyclopropenone (DPC). J is TRBJ2-6 and V is TRBV13; D is tentatively TRBD1 or TRBD2 (6 bases each). The source is a man aged 40-49 years with alopecia areata. Some clones in this sample may be carry-over from other donors' samples. CDR3 sequence: CASSVGGGSSPGANVLTF. In DNA form, the CDR3 reads TGTGCCAGCAGCGTGGGGGGCGGTTCCTCCCCTGGGGCCAACGTCCTGACTTTC.